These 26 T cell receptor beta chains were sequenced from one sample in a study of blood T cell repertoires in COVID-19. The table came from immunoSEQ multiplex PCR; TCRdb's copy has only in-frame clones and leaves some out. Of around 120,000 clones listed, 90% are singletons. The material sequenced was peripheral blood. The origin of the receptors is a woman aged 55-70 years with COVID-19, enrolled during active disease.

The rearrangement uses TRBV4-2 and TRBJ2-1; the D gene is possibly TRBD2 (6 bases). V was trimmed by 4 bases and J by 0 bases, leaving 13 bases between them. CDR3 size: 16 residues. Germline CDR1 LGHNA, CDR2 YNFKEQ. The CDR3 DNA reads TGTGCCAGCAGCCGACGACTAGGCGACTCCTACAATGAGCAGTTCTTC. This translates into CASSRRLGDSYNEQFF.

The CDR3 sequence: CSASLLAGGQETQYF. CDR3 coding DNA: TGCAGTGCCAGTCTCCTAGCGGGGGGGCAAGAGACCCAGTACTTC. The chain is built from TRBV20-1 and TRBJ2-5, with 12 positions matching TRBD2. V dropped 6 bases and J dropped 2; count of bases not matched to a gene: 7. Germline assignment: CDR1 DFQATT and CDR2 SNEGSKA (reference sequence). This CDR3 contains 15 residues.

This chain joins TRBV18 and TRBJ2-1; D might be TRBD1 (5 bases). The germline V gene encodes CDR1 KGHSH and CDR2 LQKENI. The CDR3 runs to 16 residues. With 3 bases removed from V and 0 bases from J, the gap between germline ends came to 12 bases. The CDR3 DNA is TGTGCCAGCTCACCCCTATCACAGGCCTCCTACAATGAGCAGTTCTTC. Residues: CASSPLSQASYNEQFF. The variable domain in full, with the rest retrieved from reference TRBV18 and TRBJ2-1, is NAGVMQNPRHLVRRRGQEARLRCSPMKGHSHVYWYRQLPEEGLKFMVYLQKENIIDESGMPKERFSAEFPKEGPSILRIQQVVRGDSAAYFCASSPLSQASYNEQFFGPGTRLTVL.

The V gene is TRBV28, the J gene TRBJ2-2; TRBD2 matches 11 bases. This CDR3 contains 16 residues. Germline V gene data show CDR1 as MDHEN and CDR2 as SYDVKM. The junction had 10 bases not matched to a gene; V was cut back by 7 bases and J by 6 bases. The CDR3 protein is CASILSGGAQAGELFF. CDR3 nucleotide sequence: TGTGCCAGCATCCTTAGCGGGGGGGCCCAGGCCGGGGAGCTGTTTTTT.

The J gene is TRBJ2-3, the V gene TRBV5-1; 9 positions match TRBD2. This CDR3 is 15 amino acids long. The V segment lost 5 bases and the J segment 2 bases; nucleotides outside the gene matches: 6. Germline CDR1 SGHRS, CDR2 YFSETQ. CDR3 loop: CASSPREGFTDTQYF. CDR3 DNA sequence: TGCGCCAGCAGTCCGCGGGAGGGTTTCACAGATACGCAGTATTTT.

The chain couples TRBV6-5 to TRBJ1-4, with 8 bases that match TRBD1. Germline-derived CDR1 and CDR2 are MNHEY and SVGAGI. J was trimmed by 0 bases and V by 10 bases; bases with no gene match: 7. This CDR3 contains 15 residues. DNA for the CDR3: TGTGCCACAGTCCGACAGGGGCCAACTAATGAAAAACTGTTTTTT. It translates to CATVRQGPTNEKLFF.

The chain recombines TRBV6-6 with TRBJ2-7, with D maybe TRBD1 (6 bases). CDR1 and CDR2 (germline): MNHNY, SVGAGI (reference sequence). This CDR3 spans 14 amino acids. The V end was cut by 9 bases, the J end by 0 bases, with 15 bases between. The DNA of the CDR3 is TGTGCCAGTCACCGGGACACTTACTCCTACGAGCAGTACTTC. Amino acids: CASHRDTYSYEQYF.

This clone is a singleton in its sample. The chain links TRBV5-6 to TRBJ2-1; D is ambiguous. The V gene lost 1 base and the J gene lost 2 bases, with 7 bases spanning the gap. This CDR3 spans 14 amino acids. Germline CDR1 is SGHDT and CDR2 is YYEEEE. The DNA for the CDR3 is TGTGCCAGCAGCTTGCCACGGGCCTACAATGAGCAGTTCTTC. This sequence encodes CASSLPRAYNEQFF. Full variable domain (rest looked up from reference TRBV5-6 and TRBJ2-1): DAGVTQSPTHLIKTRGQQVTLRCSPKSGHDTVSWYQQALGQGPQFIFQYYEEEERQRGNFPDRFSGHQFPNYSSELNVNALLLGDSALYLCASSLPRAYNEQFFGPGTRLTVL.

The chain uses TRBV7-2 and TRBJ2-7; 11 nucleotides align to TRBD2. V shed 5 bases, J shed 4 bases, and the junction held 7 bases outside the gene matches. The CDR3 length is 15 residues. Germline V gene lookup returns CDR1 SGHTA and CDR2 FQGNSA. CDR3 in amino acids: CASSIRTSGPYEQYF. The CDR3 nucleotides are TGTGCCAGCAGCATCCGGACTAGCGGGCCTTACGAGCAGTACTTC. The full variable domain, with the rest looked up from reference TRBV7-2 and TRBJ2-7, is GAGVSQSPSNKVTEKGKDVELRCDPISGHTALYWYRQSLGQGLEFLIYFQGNSAPDKSGLPSDRFSAERTGGSVSTLTIQRTQQEDSAVYLCASSIRTSGPYEQYFGPGTRLTVT.

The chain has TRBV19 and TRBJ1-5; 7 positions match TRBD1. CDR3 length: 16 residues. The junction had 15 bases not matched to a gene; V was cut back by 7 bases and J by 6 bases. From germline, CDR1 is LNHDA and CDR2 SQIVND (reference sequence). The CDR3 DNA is TGTGCCAGTACGAGACAGGGTTCGGGCAGGGTTCAGCCCCAGCATTTT. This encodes CASTRQGSGRVQPQHF.

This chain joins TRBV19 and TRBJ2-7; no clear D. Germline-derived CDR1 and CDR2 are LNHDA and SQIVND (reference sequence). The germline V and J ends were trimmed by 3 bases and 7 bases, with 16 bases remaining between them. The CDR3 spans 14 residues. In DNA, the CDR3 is TGTGCCAGTAGTATTAGCTCGTCCGTCTTTGAGCAGTACTTC. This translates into CASSISSSVFEQYF.

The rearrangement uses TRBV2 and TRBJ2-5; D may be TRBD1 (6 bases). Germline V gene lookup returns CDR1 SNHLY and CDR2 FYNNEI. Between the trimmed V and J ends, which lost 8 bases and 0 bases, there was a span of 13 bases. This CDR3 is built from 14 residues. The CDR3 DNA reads TGTGCCAGCTACAGGGCAAAGTACCAAGAGACCCAGTACTTC. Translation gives CASYRAKYQETQYF.

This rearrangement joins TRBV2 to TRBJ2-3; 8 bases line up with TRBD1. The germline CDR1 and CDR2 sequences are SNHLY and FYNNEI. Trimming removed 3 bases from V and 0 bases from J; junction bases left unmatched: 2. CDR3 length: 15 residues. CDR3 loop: CASSDQGASTDTQYF. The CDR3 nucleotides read TGTGCCAGCAGTGATCAGGGGGCTAGCACAGATACGCAGTATTTT.

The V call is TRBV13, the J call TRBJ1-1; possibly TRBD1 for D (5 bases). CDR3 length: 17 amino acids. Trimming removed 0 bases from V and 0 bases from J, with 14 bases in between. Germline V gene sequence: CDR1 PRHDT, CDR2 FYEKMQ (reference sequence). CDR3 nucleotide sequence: TGTGCCAGCAGCTTAGGAGTCGGACATCCTATGAACACTGAAGCTTTCTTT. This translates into CASSLGVGHPMNTEAFF.

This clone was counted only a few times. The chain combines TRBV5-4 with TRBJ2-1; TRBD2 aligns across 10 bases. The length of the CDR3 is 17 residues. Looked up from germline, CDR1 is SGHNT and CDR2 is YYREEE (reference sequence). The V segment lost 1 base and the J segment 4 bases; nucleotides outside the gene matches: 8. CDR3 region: CASSLLGLAARYNEQFF. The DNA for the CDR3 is TGTGCCAGCAGCTTGTTAGGACTAGCGGCCCGTTACAATGAGCAGTTCTTC.

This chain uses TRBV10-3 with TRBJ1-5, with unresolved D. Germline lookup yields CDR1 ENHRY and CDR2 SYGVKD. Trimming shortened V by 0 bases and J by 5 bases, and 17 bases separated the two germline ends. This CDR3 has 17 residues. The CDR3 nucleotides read TGTGCCATCAGTGAGTCGATTAGACCCGTCGGGGATCAGCCCCAGCATTTT. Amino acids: CAISESIRPVGDQPQHF.

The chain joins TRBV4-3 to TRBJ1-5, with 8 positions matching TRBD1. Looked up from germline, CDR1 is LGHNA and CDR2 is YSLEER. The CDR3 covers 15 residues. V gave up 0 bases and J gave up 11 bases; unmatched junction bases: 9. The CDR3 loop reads CASSQDQGANLAQHF. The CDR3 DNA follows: TGCGCCAGCAGCCAAGATCAGGGGGCGAATCTAGCCCAGCATTTT.

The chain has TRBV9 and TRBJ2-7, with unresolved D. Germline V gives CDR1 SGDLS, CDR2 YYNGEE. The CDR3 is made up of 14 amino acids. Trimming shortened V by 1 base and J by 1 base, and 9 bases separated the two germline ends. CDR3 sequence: CASSVSGPSYEQYF. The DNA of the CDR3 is TGTGCCAGCAGCGTATCTGGGCCATCCTACGAGCAGTACTTC.

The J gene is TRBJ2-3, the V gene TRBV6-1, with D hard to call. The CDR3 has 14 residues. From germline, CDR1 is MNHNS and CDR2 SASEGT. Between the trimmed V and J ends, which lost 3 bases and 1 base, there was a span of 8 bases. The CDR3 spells CASSDTRGTDTQYF. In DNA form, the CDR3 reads TGTGCCAGCAGTGACACCCGGGGCACAGATACGCAGTATTTT.

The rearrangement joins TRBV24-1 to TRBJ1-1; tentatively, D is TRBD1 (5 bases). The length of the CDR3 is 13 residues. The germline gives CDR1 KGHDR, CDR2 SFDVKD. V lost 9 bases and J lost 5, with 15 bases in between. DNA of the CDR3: TGTGCCACCGCAAACAGGAATGGGACTGAAGCTTTCTTT. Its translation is CATANRNGTEAFF.

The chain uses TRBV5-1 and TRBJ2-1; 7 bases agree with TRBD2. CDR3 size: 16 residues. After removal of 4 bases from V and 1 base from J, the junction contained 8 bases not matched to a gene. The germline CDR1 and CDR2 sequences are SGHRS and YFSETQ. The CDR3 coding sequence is TGCGCCAGCAGCCGGGACGGGGGGTCATCCTACAATGAGCAGTTCTTC. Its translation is CASSRDGGSSYNEQFF.

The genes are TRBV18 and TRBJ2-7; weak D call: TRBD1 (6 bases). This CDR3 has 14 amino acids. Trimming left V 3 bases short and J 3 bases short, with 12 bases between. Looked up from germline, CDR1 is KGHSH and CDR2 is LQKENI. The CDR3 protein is CASSPPDSLYEQYF. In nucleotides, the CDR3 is TGTGCCAGCTCACCTCCGGACAGTCTCTACGAGCAGTACTTC. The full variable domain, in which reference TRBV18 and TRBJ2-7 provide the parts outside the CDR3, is NAGVMQNPRHLVRRRGQEARLRCSPMKGHSHVYWYRQLPEEGLKFMVYLQKENIIDESGMPKERFSAEFPKEGPSILRIQQVVRGDSAAYFCASSPPDSLYEQYFGPGTRLTVT.

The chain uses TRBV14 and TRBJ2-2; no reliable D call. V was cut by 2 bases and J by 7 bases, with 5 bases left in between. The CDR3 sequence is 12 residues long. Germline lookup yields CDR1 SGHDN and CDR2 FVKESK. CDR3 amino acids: CASSQLNGELFF. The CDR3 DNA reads TGTGCCAGCAGCCAACTTAACGGGGAGCTGTTTTTT.

CDR3 sequence (DNA): TGTGCCAGCAGCTCCGGGACAGGGAATCAGCCCCAGCATTTT. It encodes CASSSGTGNQPQHF. The rearrangement links TRBV7-2 to TRBJ1-5; 9 bases map to TRBD1. Trimming removed 4 bases from V and 4 bases from J; junction bases left unmatched: 2. Germline CDR1 and CDR2: SGHTA and FQGNSA. This CDR3 is built from 14 residues.

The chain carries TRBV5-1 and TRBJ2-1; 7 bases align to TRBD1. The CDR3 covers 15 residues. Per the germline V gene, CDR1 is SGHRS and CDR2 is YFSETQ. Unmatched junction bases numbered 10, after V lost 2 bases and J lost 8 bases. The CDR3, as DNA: TGCGCCAGCAGCTTCCAGGGGGTAAAGGGCGATGAGCAGTTCTTC. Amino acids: CASSFQGVKGDEQFF.

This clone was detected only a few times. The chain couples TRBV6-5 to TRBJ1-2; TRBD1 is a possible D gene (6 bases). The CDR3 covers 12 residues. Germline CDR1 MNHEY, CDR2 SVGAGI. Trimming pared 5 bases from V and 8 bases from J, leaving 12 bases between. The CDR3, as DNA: TGTGCCAGCAGTCGGGGGGGCGACGGCTACACCTTC. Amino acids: CASSRGGDGYTF.